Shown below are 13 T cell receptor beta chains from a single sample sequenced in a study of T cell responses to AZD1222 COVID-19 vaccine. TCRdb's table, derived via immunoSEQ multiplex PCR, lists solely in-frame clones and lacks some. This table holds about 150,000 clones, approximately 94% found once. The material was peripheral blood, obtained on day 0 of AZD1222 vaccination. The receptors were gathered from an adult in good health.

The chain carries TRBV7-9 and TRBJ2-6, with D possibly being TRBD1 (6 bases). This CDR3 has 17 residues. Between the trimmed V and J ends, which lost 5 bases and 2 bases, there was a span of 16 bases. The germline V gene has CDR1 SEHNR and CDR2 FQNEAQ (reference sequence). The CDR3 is CASSPRGWGPGANVLTF. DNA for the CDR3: TGTGCCAGCAGCCCCAGAGGTTGGGGGCCTGGGGCCAACGTCCTGACTTTC.

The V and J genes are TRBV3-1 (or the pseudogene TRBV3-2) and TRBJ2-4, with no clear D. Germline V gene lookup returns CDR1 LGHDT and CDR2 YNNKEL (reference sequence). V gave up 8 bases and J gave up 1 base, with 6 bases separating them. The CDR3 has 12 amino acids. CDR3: CASPFAKNIQYF. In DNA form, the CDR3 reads TGTGCCAGCCCCTTTGCCAAAAACATTCAGTACTTC.

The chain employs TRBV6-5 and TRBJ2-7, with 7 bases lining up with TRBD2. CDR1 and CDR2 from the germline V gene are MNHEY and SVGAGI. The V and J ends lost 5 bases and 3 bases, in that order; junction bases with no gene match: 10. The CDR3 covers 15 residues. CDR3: CASSRASGTSYEQYV. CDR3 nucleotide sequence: TGTGCCAGCAGTAGGGCTAGCGGTACAAGCTACGAGCAGTACGTC.

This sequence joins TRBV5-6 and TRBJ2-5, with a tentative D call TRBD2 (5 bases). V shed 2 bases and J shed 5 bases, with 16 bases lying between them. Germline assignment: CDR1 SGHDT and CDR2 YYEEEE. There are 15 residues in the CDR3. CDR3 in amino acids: CASSFRDPVRETQYF. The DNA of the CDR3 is TGTGCCAGCAGCTTCCGGGATCCCGTCCGGGAGACCCAGTACTTC.

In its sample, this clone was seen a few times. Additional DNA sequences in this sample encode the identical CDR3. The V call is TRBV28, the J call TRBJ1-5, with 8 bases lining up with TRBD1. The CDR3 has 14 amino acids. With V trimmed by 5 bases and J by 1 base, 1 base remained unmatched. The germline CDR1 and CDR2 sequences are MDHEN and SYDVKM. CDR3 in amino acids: CASSPGGSNQPQHF. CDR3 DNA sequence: TGTGCCAGCAGTCCAGGGGGCAGCAATCAGCCCCAGCATTTT.

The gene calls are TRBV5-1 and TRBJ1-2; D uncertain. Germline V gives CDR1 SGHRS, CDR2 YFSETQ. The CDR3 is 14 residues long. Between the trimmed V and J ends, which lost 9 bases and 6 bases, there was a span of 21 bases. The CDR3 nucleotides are TGCGCCACCCGTGACGGCGCGGGAAATGATGGCTACACCTTC. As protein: CATRDGAGNDGYTF.

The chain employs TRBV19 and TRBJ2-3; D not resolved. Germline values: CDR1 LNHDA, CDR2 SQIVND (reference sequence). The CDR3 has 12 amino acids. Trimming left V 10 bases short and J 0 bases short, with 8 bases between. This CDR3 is CATEGSTDTQYF. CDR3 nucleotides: TGTGCCACGGAAGGGAGCACAGATACGCAGTATTTT.

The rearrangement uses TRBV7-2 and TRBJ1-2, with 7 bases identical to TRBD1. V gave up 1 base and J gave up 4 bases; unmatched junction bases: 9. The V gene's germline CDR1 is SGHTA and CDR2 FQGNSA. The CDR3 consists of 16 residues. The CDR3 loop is CASSLGGGGRVYGYTF. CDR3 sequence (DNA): TGTGCCAGCAGCTTAGGGGGAGGGGGCAGGGTCTATGGCTACACCTTC.

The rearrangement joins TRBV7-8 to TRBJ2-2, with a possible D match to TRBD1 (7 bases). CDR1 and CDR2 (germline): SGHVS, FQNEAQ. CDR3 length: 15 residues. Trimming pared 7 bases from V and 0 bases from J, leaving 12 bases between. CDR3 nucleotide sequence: TGTGCCAGCAAGAGGAGGGGGCCGAACACCGGGGAGCTGTTTTTT. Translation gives CASKRRGPNTGELFF.

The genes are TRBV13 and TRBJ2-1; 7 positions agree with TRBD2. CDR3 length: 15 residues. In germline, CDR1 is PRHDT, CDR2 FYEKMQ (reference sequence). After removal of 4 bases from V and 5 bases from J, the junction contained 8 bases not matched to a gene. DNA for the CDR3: TGTGCCAGCAGCTCAAAGACTAGCTCAGACAATGAGCAGTTCTTC. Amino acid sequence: CASSSKTSSDNEQFF.

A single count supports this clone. CDR3 coding DNA: TGTGCCAGCAGCTTACGCTTTGCGGCGAACACCGGGGAGCTGTTTTTT. Protein product: CASSLRFAANTGELFF. The V and J genes are TRBV7-6 and TRBJ2-2; no clear D. The CDR3 covers 16 residues. V lost 2 bases, J lost 0 bases, and 10 bases lay in between. The germline V gene encodes CDR1 SGHVS and CDR2 FNYEAQ.

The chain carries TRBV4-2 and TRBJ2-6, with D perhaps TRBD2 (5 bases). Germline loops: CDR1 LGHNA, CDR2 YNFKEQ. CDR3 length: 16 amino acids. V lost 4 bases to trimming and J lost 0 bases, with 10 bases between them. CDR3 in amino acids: CASSLDYTSGANVLTF. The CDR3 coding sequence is TGTGCCAGCAGCCTCGACTACACCTCTGGGGCCAACGTCCTGACTTTC.

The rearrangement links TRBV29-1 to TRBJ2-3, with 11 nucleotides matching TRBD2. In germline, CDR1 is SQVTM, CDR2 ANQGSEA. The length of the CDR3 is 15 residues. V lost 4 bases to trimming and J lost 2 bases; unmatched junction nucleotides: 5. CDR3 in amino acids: CSVGGLADLTDTQYF. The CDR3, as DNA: TGCAGCGTTGGGGGACTAGCGGATCTCACAGATACGCAGTATTTT.